The T cell receptor beta chain described here comes from a study of blood T cell repertoires in COVID-19. As for the study in general: PBMCs, B-cell-depleted T cells, or T cells were the source of the cDNA or gDNA that made up the material.

In the authors' methods: How many nucleated cells were present was estimated from reference gene primer amplification. The assay was immunoSEQ multiplex PCR, and TCRdb's table has in-frame clones only and misses some. The DNA was the basis for D and trimming; V, J and clone size are from that table. The sample lists about 100,000 clones; 75% to 95% were seen once. This CDR3 region has 15 residues. With 0 bases removed from V and 6 bases from J, the gap between germline ends came to 11 bases. CDR1 and CDR2 (germline): MGHRA, YSYEKL. The rearrangement joins TRBV4-1 to TRBJ2-2; D unclear. The clonotype originates from a man younger than 35 with acute or convalescent COVID-19. Sequenced: peripheral blood. The CDR3: CASSQESTVAGELFF. In DNA, the CDR3 is TGCGCCAGCAGCCAAGAGTCAACGGTCGCCGGGGAGCTGTTTTTT.